What follows are 19 T cell receptor beta chains derived from one specimen sequenced in a study of blood T cells in healthy people across ages. For the second PCR, which ran for 7 to 11 cycles, a sample-barcoded 5' primer and a J-beta primer mix were used. TCRdb reprocessed the 5' RACE reads with MiXCR, giving one entry per CDR3 protein. The sample lists about 800,000 distinct CDR3 sequences, roughly 64% occurring once. The sequenced material came from blood. These TCRs come from a man younger than 40 in good health.

The rearrangement links TRBV11-2 to TRBJ2-3; a weak D match, TRBD1 (6 bases). This CDR3 is built from 15 residues. Trimming shortened V by 4 bases and J by 5 bases, and 16 bases separated the two germline ends. Germline CDR1 is SGHAT and CDR2 is FQNNGV. CDR3 sequence reads: CASSSTGTSKDTQYF. CDR3 sequence (DNA): TGTGCCAGCAGCTCAACCGGGACATCTAAAGATACGCAGTATTTT.

The V gene is TRBV4-2, the J gene TRBJ2-3; TRBD2 agrees at 11 bases. The V segment lost 4 bases and the J segment 5 bases; nucleotides outside the gene matches: 8. This CDR3 has 16 amino acids. The germline CDR1 and CDR2 sequences are LGHNA and YNFKEQ. Here the CDR3 DNA reads TGTGCCAGCAGCCGCCTCACTAGCGGGAGCGGAGATACGCAGTATTTT. Encoded protein: CASSRLTSGSGDTQYF.

The J gene is TRBJ2-5, the V gene TRBV20-1, with TRBD2 matching 7 bases. CDR1 and CDR2 from the germline V gene are DFQATT and SNEGSKA (reference sequence). The CDR3 sequence is 17 residues long. Trimming took 2 bases from V and 3 from J; bases not matched to a gene: 15. CDR3 nucleotides: TGCAGTGCTAGATCGCGGGAGCCCTTCCCCCGAAAAGAGACCCAGTACTTC. Translation gives CSARSREPFPRKETQYF.

The chain joins TRBV5-1 to TRBJ1-1; 11 bases agree with TRBD1. After removal of 2 bases from V and 0 bases from J, the junction contained 9 bases not matched to a gene. The CDR3 is made up of 18 amino acids. The germline V gene encodes CDR1 SGHRS and CDR2 YFSETQ. The CDR3 DNA follows: TGCGCCAGCAGCTTAGGGACAGGGGGTTCGGGGGTGAACACTGAAGCTTTCTTT. It codes for CASSLGTGGSGVNTEAFF. Full variable domain (missing parts from reference TRBV5-1 and TRBJ1-1): KAGVTQTPRYLIKTRGQQVTLSCSPISGHRSVSWYQQTPGQGLQFLFEYFSETQRNKGNFPGRFSGRQFSNSRSEMNVSTLELGDSALYLCASSLGTGGSGVNTEAFFGQGTRLTVV.

The gene calls are TRBV4-2 and TRBJ2-1; D unresolved. The germline V gene encodes CDR1 LGHNA and CDR2 YNFKEQ. V dropped 1 base and J dropped 8 bases, with 9 bases sitting between them. The CDR3 extends over 13 amino acids. CDR3: CASSQVLIDEQFF. The CDR3 DNA is TGTGCCAGCAGCCAAGTCTTAATTGATGAGCAGTTCTTC.

This chain connects TRBV15 to TRBJ2-7; 8 bases agree with TRBD2. Looked up from germline, CDR1 is LNHNV and CDR2 is YYDKDF (reference sequence). V trimming: 3 bases; J trimming: 2 bases; junction bases outside the gene matches: 6. This CDR3 contains 15 residues. CDR3 loop: CATSSSGIRTYEQYF. The CDR3 DNA reads TGTGCCACCAGCAGTAGCGGGATCCGAACCTACGAGCAGTACTTC.

The gene calls are TRBV4-2 and TRBJ2-2, with D tentatively TRBD2 (7 bases). Trimming left V 7 bases short and J 1 base short, with 22 bases between. This CDR3 is built from 18 residues. The germline V gene has CDR1 LGHNA and CDR2 YNFKEQ. In DNA, the CDR3 is TGTGCCAGCAACGACGGCGGGGGCGGCCGCCTGAACACCGGGGAGCTGTTTTTT. Its translation is CASNDGGGGRLNTGELFF.

The rearrangement uses TRBV7-2 and TRBJ2-4, with TRBD1 matching over 10 bases. The DNA end is a closer match to TRBJ2-7, so the J assignment may be wrong. Looked up from germline, CDR1 is SGHTA and CDR2 is FQGNSA. The CDR3 sequence is 15 residues long. The CDR3 is CASSPGDRGIYEQYF. CDR3 DNA: TGTGCCAGCAGCCCGGGGGACAGGGGAATTTACGAGCAGTACTTC.

The chain uses TRBV29-1 and TRBJ2-5, with D possibly matching TRBD1 (6 bases). Germline loops: CDR1 SQVTM, CDR2 ANQGSEA. CDR3 size: 14 residues. V gave up 6 bases and J gave up 2 bases, with 16 bases separating them. The CDR3 bases are TGCAGCGTACATAGTGGGGGCCTGCAAGAGACCCAGTACTTC. Translation gives CSVHSGGLQETQYF.

This clonotype was counted between two and nine times. The V call is TRBV15, the J call TRBJ1-1; a weak D match, TRBD1 (5 bases). The CDR3 is 16 residues long. V was trimmed by 1 base and J by 4 bases, leaving 16 bases between them. Per the germline V gene, CDR1 is LNHNV and CDR2 is YYDKDF (reference sequence). In DNA, the CDR3 is TGTGCCACCAGCAGAGTCCAAGGGGTGGGGGGCACTGAAGCTTTCTTT. Protein sequence: CATSRVQGVGGTEAFF.

The chain employs TRBV15 and TRBJ1-2; the D gene is possibly TRBD1 (5 bases). V dropped 4 bases and J dropped 5 bases, with 14 bases sitting between them. The length of the CDR3 is 14 residues. Germline CDR1 is LNHNV and CDR2 is YYDKDF (reference sequence). Written as DNA, the CDR3 is TGTGCCACCAGCATTCGGCCAGGGTGGTATGGCTACACCTTC. Translating it yields CATSIRPGWYGYTF. Based on the CDR3 plus reference TRBV15 and TRBJ1-2, the full variable domain is DAMVIQNPRYQVTQFGKPVTLSCSQTLNHNVMYWYQQKSSQAPKLLFHYYDKDFNNEADTPDNFQSRRPNTSFCFLDIRSPGLGDTAMYLCATSIRPGWYGYTFGSGTRLTVV.

The V and J genes are TRBV9 and TRBJ2-7; 10 positions agree with TRBD1. This CDR3 spans 17 amino acids. Trimming at V came to 4 bases and at J to 0 bases, leaving 10 bases not matched to a gene. Germline values: CDR1 SGDLS, CDR2 YYNGEE. CDR3 amino acids: CASSKSGTGVLSYEQYF. The CDR3 DNA is TGTGCCAGCAGCAAGTCCGGGACAGGGGTCCTCTCCTACGAGCAGTACTTC.

V usage is TRBV2 and J usage is TRBJ2-7, with TRBD1 matching over 7 bases. CDR1 and CDR2 from the germline V gene are SNHLY and FYNNEI. The CDR3 length is 12 residues. The V gene end was trimmed by 6 bases and the J gene end by 3 bases; junction bases not matched to a gene: 2. The CDR3 DNA reads as TGTGCCAGCAGAGGGACAGACTACGAGCAGTACTTC. Its translation: CASRGTDYEQYF.

This clonotype was seen more than once but under ten times. The chain is built from TRBV4-2 and TRBJ2-1; no clear D. The V gene's germline CDR1 is LGHNA and CDR2 YNFKEQ. CDR3 length: 13 residues. V dropped 1 base and J dropped 7 bases, with 8 bases sitting between them. CDR3 in amino acids: CASSQVTRNEQFF. The CDR3 DNA follows: TGTGCCAGCAGCCAAGTAACCCGGAATGAGCAGTTCTTC.

CDR3 coding DNA: TGTGCCAGCAGTTACGCGGTAGCGGGCTTCTACGAGCAGTACTTC. It yields the protein CASSYAVAGFYEQYF. The chain combines TRBV6-6 with TRBJ2-5, with 7 bases identical to TRBD2. Near its end, the DNA agrees better with TRBJ2-7, so the J call may be wrong. Germline V gene lookup returns CDR1 MNHNY and CDR2 SVGAGI (reference sequence). The CDR3 totals 15 residues.

The sample holds a few counts of this clonotype. V usage is TRBV20-1 and J usage is TRBJ2-7; 13 bases line up with TRBD2. This CDR3 has 14 residues. V lost 3 bases to trimming and J lost 2 bases; unmatched junction nucleotides: 1. Germline CDR1 is DFQATT and CDR2 is SNEGSKA (reference sequence). CDR3 sequence: CSASGLAGAYEQYF. DNA for the CDR3: TGCAGTGCTAGCGGACTAGCGGGAGCCTACGAGCAGTACTTC.

Only a few counts were recorded for this clonotype. The chain combines TRBV3-1 with TRBJ2-5; 14 bases map to TRBD2. Gene TRBJ2-7 matches the end of the DNA better, so the J call may be wrong. Germline CDR1 reads LGHDT; CDR2 reads YNNKEL (reference sequence). This CDR3 spans 15 amino acids. CDR3 in DNA: TGTGCCAGCAGCCAAGTGGGACTAGCGGGGGACGAGCAGTACTTC. It is translated as CASSQVGLAGDEQYF.

This clonotype showed up just a few times. This rearrangement joins TRBV2 to TRBJ2-7; unclear D gene. V lost 1 base and J lost 3, with 7 bases in between. Germline V CDR1 and CDR2: SNHLY, FYNNEI. There are 13 residues in the CDR3. CDR3 nucleotide sequence: TGTGCCAGCAGTGAAGGACCAGACTACGAGCAGTACTTC. As protein: CASSEGPDYEQYF.

This sequence joins TRBV10-3 and TRBJ2-7; D is possibly TRBD1 (5 bases). V was clipped by 2 bases and J by 5 bases, with 10 bases between them. The germline V gene has CDR1 ENHRY and CDR2 SYGVKD. The CDR3 covers 13 residues. The CDR3 DNA is TGTGCCATCAGTGAGGAGCAGGGTAACGAGCAGTACTTC. Encoded protein: CAISEEQGNEQYF.